These 2 T cell receptor beta chains share one sample of origin, sequenced in a study of blood T cell repertoires in COVID-19. TCRdb keeps only in-frame clones here, not all; method: immunoSEQ multiplex PCR. The table includes 57,000 or so clones, around 80% detected once. Material: peripheral blood. The receptor source for this set is a woman over 75 with active or convalescent COVID-19.

This chain connects TRBV27 to TRBJ2-7; 8 bases are shared with TRBD1. V shed 2 bases and J 3 bases; nucleotides not matched to a gene: 0. This CDR3 has 13 amino acids. The V gene's germline CDR1 is MNHEY and CDR2 SMNVEV (reference sequence). Here the CDR3 reads CASSLTGGYEQYF. DNA of the CDR3: TGTGCCAGCAGTTTAACAGGGGGCTACGAGCAGTACTTC.

This clone was seen a handful of times. The chain has TRBV6-5 and TRBJ1-2, with TRBD1 matching over 9 bases. CDR1 and CDR2 from the germline V gene are MNHEY and SVGAGI. CDR3 length: 14 amino acids. V lost 5 bases, J lost 7 bases, and 8 bases stayed unmatched. The CDR3 bases are TGTGCCAGCAGTATCGGGACAGGGACGAGTGGCTACACCTTC. Its translation: CASSIGTGTSGYTF.